These T cell receptor beta chains were read from a single sample in a study of CXCR3-negative and CXCR3-positive naive CD8 T cells. TCRdb re-called the 5' RACE reads; every CDR3 protein appears as one record, without DNA. This sample's table has about 140,000 distinct CDR3 sequences. Sequencing was carried out using naive CXCR3+ CD8+ T cells from blood. The receptor set was obtained from a human donor in good health. Some clones in this sample may be carry-over from other donors' samples. Both conserved end residues are part of each CDR3.

CDR3 length: 15
V gene: TRBV7-3
J gene: TRBJ1-1
CDR3 protein: CASKPSGLTNTEAFF

CDR3 length: 13
V gene: TRBV11-2
J gene: TRBJ2-7
CDR3 protein: CASTSGGLIEQYF

CDR3 length: 15
V gene: TRBV14
J gene: TRBJ2-7
CDR3 protein: CASRDDTPPTYEQYF

CDR3 length: 17
V gene: TRBV12-3/TRBV12-4
J gene: TRBJ1-1
CDR3 protein: CASSRRPIERVNTEAFF

CDR3 length: 15
V gene: TRBV4-1
J gene: TRBJ2-7
CDR3 protein: CASSQEYRAPYEQYF

CDR3 length: 16
V gene: TRBV20-1
J gene: TRBJ2-3
CDR3 protein: CSARPPVGGAGDTQYF

CDR3 length: 11
V gene: TRBV28
J gene: TRBJ2-2
CDR3 protein: CASIYAGELFF

CDR3 length: 14
V gene: TRBV2
J gene: TRBJ2-2
CDR3 protein: CASSVRVNTGELFF

CDR3 length: 14
V gene: TRBV14
J gene: TRBJ2-7
CDR3 protein: CASSHWTDSYEQYF

CDR3 length: 13
V gene: TRBV29-1
J gene: TRBJ1-2
CDR3 protein: CSVEQGAGYGYTF

CDR3 length: 16
V gene: TRBV4-3
J gene: TRBJ1-5
CDR3 protein: CASSQGRGFESQPQHF

CDR3 length: 14
V gene: TRBV13
J gene: TRBJ1-2
CDR3 protein: CASSQGLVGYGYTF

CDR3 length: 16
V gene: TRBV20-1
J gene: TRBJ2-5
CDR3 protein: CSARDLTSGDQETQYF

CDR3 length: 15
V gene: TRBV7-9
J gene: TRBJ1-1
CDR3 protein: CASSWSGTANTEAFF

CDR3 length: 17
V gene: TRBV7-9
J gene: TRBJ1-2
CDR3 protein: CASSFSLKDNIADGYTF

CDR3 length: 11
V gene: TRBV2
J gene: TRBJ2-5
CDR3 protein: CASSEKETQYF

CDR3 length: 16
V gene: TRBV6-6
J gene: TRBJ2-5
CDR3 protein: CASSAEEGLIGETQYF

CDR3 length: 11
V gene: TRBV15
J gene: TRBJ2-5
CDR3 protein: CATSLKETQYF

CDR3 length: 13
V gene: TRBV7-9
J gene: TRBJ1-1
CDR3 protein: CASSFDGPTEAFF

CDR3 length: 18
V gene: TRBV7-9
J gene: TRBJ2-1
CDR3 protein: CASSLSTSMQAVYNEQFF

CDR3 length: 12
V gene: TRBV12-3/TRBV12-4
J gene: TRBJ1-5
CDR3 protein: CASSFGVQPQHF

CDR3 length: 13
V gene: TRBV27
J gene: TRBJ2-2
CDR3 protein: CASSPAVTGELFF

CDR3 length: 16
V gene: TRBV6-5
J gene: TRBJ2-7
CDR3 protein: CASRPLLAGGVGEQYF

CDR3 length: 15
V gene: TRBV7-3
J gene: TRBJ2-3
CDR3 protein: CASSTGGGSTDTQYF

CDR3 length: 13
V gene: TRBV12-3/TRBV12-4
J gene: TRBJ2-3
CDR3 protein: CASSFGETDTQYF

CDR3 length: 13
V gene: TRBV10-3
J gene: TRBJ2-1
CDR3 protein: CAITASGAVEQFF

CDR3 length: 13
V gene: TRBV29-1
J gene: TRBJ2-7
CDR3 protein: CSVLGQGHYEQYF

CDR3 length: 15
V gene: TRBV11-2
J gene: TRBJ2-7
CDR3 protein: CASSPGQGPGGEQYF

CDR3 length: 11
V gene: TRBV7-2
J gene: TRBJ2-2
CDR3 protein: CASSSSWELFF

CDR3 length: 20
V gene: TRBV21-1
J gene: TRBJ2-1
CDR3 protein: CASSGQGVLGRSGSYNEQFF

CDR3 length: 13
V gene: TRBV6-5
J gene: TRBJ2-1
CDR3 protein: CASSSVTYNEQFF

CDR3 length: 14
V gene: TRBV28
J gene: TRBJ1-3
CDR3 protein: CASSHRDIGNTIYF

CDR3 length: 13
V gene: TRBV4-1
J gene: TRBJ2-7
CDR3 protein: CASSTGRFYEQYF

CDR3 length: 13
V gene: TRBV5-1
J gene: TRBJ2-7
CDR3 protein: CASSWGLGYEQYF

CDR3 length: 14
V gene: TRBV6-6
J gene: TRBJ2-5
CDR3 protein: CASSYMDSLETQYF

CDR3 length: 12
V gene: TRBV12-3/TRBV12-4
J gene: TRBJ2-3
CDR3 protein: CASSLSSDTQYF

CDR3 length: 17
V gene: TRBV5-1
J gene: TRBJ2-1
CDR3 protein: CASSSPGLARPYNEQFF

CDR3 length: 17
V gene: TRBV28
J gene: TRBJ2-5
CDR3 protein: CASSSLTGGPGLETQYF

CDR3 length: 14
V gene: TRBV29-1
J gene: TRBJ2-5
CDR3 protein: CSVVGLARVETQYF

CDR3 length: 14
V gene: TRBV5-1
J gene: TRBJ2-7
CDR3 protein: CASSLFSGAYEQYF

CDR3 length: 16
V gene: TRBV5-6
J gene: TRBJ1-1
CDR3 protein: CASSAQGPVMNTEAFF

CDR3 length: 14
V gene: TRBV5-5
J gene: TRBJ2-1
CDR3 protein: CASGDRDSYNEQFF

CDR3 length: 16
V gene: TRBV27
J gene: TRBJ2-2
CDR3 protein: CASSLYPSGGTGELFF

CDR3 length: 15
V gene: TRBV27
J gene: TRBJ2-4
CDR3 protein: CASSPWTGAKNIQYF

CDR3 length: 16
V gene: TRBV7-6
J gene: TRBJ2-7
CDR3 protein: CASSDRVAAMSGEQYF

CDR3 length: 15
V gene: TRBV7-6
J gene: TRBJ2-1
CDR3 protein: CASSLEVTSYNEQFF

CDR3 length: 14
V gene: TRBV12-3/TRBV12-4
J gene: TRBJ2-1
CDR3 protein: CANTSTGDNNEQFF

CDR3 length: 15
V gene: TRBV13
J gene: TRBJ1-5
CDR3 protein: CASSKRGYSNQPQHF

CDR3 length: 16
V gene: TRBV11-2
J gene: TRBJ2-7
CDR3 protein: CASSPRTSGSVREQYF

CDR3 length: 14
V gene: TRBV27
J gene: TRBJ2-2
CDR3 protein: CASSSQTSTGELFF

CDR3 length: 13
V gene: TRBV29-1
J gene: TRBJ2-1
CDR3 protein: CSVTGTSGNEQFF

CDR3 length: 15
V gene: TRBV3-1
J gene: TRBJ2-1
CDR3 protein: CASSLGLAGDHEQFF

CDR3 length: 17
V gene: TRBV7-9
J gene: TRBJ1-1
CDR3 protein: CASSLAVRTEPRTEAFF